The text below deals with one T cell receptor beta chain. This clonotype was recorded at least ten times. Its cognate antigen has yet to be identified. Base qualities were left out, and no much larger clone turns up one base away. This specimen comes from a study of early T cells in non-severe SARS-CoV-2 infection (TCRdb year 2021). Study-level background: Because TCR sequencing relied on bulk RNA taken from unsorted whole blood, pairing of alpha and beta chains was not possible. What the study reported, not specific to this receptor: VDJdb matching was skewed toward anti-spike CD8 responses and likely underestimated virus-specific expansions, missing private and CD4 specificities.

Libraries were constructed by 5' RACE. Sequencing instrument: NextSeq 500. The TCR library protocol attached unique molecular identifiers to individual cDNA molecules to correct for sequencing error and PCR bias. Both TCR alpha and beta chains were sequenced, and tight co-correlation was observed between alpha and beta sequence abundances in each sample. Under the source paper's analysis protocol: Decombinator V4 was used to perform V gene, J gene and CDR3 annotation of TCR sequences. Expanded TCRs were defined as changing significantly between any two time points under a Poisson model with p below 0.0001. TCR abundances were normalised to the total number of TCRs sequenced per sample and expressed as counts per million. MAIT TCRs were defined by TRAV1-2 paired with TRAJ12, TRAJ20 or TRAJ33, and iNKT TCRs by TRAV10 paired with TRAJ18. VDJdb, accessed 1 November 2021, was searched for CMV, EBV and SARS-CoV-2 annotated TCRs, excluding TCRs annotated for multiple antigens. TCRdb trimmed the raw reads at Q25, called clones with MiXCR and kept productive beta chains. Rows matching on CDR3 protein sequence are summarized as one entry with the most common DNA and genes. TCRdb assigned the V and J calls; the authors' analysis was not used. Across this sample there are around 30,000 distinct CDR3 sequences, with over 5% seen only once. Approximately 7.2% of the sample is taken by the ten largest.

Set within a cohort of healthcare workers in London, UK, this nested case-control study involved weekly PCR testing of nasopharyngeal swabs along with blood sampling. Between 23 and 31 March 2020, the week of the UK lockdown, healthcare workers were enrolled and then followed up weekly for as long as 16 weeks. As encoded in the germline V gene, CDR1 is MDHEN while CDR2 is SYDVKM. The CDR3 runs 14 residues from the cysteine to the phenylalanine. The read is trimmed to its CDR3 DNA, 42 bases read in frame from base 1. The junction carries 9 bases between V and J, which are trimmed by 3 bases and 1 base respectively.

The TCR originated in an adult who was a healthcare worker with PCR-confirmed SARS-CoV-2 infection or an uninfected control (not recorded which). The chain employs TRBV28 and TRBJ2-5; tentative D gene TRBD2, with 6 bases matching. The sample comprised whole blood. Here the CDR3 is given as CASSLGDSQETQYF. In nucleotide form, the sequence is TGTGCCAGCAGTTTGGGGGACTCCCAAGAGACCCAGTACTTC. Here the CDR3 is joined to the reference TRBV28 and TRBJ2-5 genes, and the full variable domain is: DVKVTQSSRYLVKRTGEKVFLECVQDMDHENMFWYRQDPGLGLRLIYFSYDVKMKEKGDIPEGYSVSREKKERFSLILESASTNQTSMYLCASSLGDSQETQYFGPGTRLLVL.